The clone carrying this T cell receptor (beta chain) was recorded only once. This entry is derived from a study of OX40 agonist ivuxolimab in advanced cancers. Looking at the study overall: A male proportion of 70% to 90% was recorded, with mean age approximately 57 years and range about 23 to 90.

The repertoire was sequenced with immunoSEQ multiplex PCR; TCRdb's copy has only in-frame clones and lacks some. The sample contains under 90,000 clones, 80% to 85% of which appear only once. The CDR3 runs to 11 residues. Trimming took off 1 base at V and 7 bases at J, with 3 bases between the two ends. Looked up from germline, CDR1 is MNHEY and CDR2 is SVGAGI. The specimen comprised CD4+ or CD8+ T cells sorted from blood, sampled in a trial of the OX40 agonist ivuxolimab. The chain is built from TRBV6-5 and TRBJ2-3; no clear D gene. The clonotype comes from an adult with an advanced solid tumor such as melanoma, head and neck, liver or kidney cancer. Here the CDR3 reads CASSYFHTQYF. The CDR3 nucleotides are TGTGCCAGCAGTTACTTTCATACGCAGTATTTT.